This paragraph covers one TCR beta chain sequence. Its antigen is not known. CDR3 length: 15 residues. The germline CDR1 and CDR2 sequences are MNHNY and SVGAGI (reference sequence). J gave up 3 bases and V 7 bases, and 5 bases lay outside the gene matches. This entry comes from a study of Ad26.COV2.S vaccination and SARS-CoV-2 variants. This sample's treatment: over 15 received Ad26.COV2.S at low or high dose, single or two shots; roughly five received placebo; per-sample allocation not given. The study sampled participants on day 63 after the first vaccine or placebo injection. General observations from the study: In vaccinated individuals, spike-specific CD8+ and CD4+ T cell responses reportedly displayed substantial breadth.

Profiling relied on immunoSEQ multiplex PCR, and the TCRdb table lists in-frame clones only, not all of them. The repertoire consists of some 410,000 clones, with over 80% occurring once and the leading ten covering about 1.7%. The chain couples TRBV6-6 to TRBJ2-5; 13 bases are a match to TRBD2. The source was peripheral blood, collected in a trial of Ad26.COV2.S vaccine versus placebo. The TCR was taken from a person between 18 and 65 years old who received the Ad26.COV2.S COVID-19 vaccine or a placebo. The CDR3, as DNA: TGTGCCAGCACCCAGACTAGCGGGGGGAAAGAGACCCAGTACTTC. Its translation is CASTQTSGGKETQYF.